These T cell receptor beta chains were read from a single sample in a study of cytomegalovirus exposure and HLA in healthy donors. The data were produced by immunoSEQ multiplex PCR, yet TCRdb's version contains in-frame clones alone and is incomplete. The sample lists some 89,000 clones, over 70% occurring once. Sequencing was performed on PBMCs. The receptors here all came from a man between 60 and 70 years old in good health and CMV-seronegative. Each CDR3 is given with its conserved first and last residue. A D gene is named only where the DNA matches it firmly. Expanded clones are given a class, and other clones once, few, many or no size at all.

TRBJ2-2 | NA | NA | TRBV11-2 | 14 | CASSAVTGPGELFF | TGTGCCAGCAGCGCAGTGACTGGCCCCGGGGAGCTGTTTTTT
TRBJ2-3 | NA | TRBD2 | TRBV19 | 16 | CASTDRAGSSTDTQYF | TGTGCCAGTACCGATAGAGCGGGGTCTTCCACAGATACGCAGTATTTT
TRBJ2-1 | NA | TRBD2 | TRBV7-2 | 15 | CASSPRLAQNNEQFF | TGTGCCAGCAGCCCACGACTAGCGCAGAACAATGAGCAGTTCTTC
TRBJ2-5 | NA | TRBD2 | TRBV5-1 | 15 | CASSLAASGYETQYF | TGCGCCAGCAGCTTGGCAGCTAGCGGGTACGAGACCCAGTACTTC
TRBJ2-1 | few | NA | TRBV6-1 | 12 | CASKTGYNEQFF | TGTGCCAGCAAGACGGGGTACAATGAGCAGTTCTTC
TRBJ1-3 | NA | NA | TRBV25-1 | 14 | CASSAPSSGNTIYF | TGTGCCAGCAGTGCCCCGAGCTCTGGAAACACCATATATTTT
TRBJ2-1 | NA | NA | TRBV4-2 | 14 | CASSQDSRGNEQFF | TGTGCCAGCAGCCAAGATTCTCGGGGAAATGAGCAGTTCTTC
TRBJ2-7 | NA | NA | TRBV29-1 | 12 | CSVELATYQQYF | TGCAGCGTTGAATTAGCGACCTACCAGCAGTACTTC
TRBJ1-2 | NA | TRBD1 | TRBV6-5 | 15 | CASSFEGQGAHGYTF | TGTGCCAGCAGTTTTGAGGGACAGGGGGCGCATGGCTACACCTTC
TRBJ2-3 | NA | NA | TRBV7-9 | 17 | CASSPLRGDLYTDTQYF | TGTGCCAGCAGCCCCCTTCGCGGGGACTTATACACAGATACGCAGTATTTT
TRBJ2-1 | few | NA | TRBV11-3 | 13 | CASSLEAANEQFF | TGTGCCAGCAGCTTAGAAGCGGCCAATGAGCAGTTCTTC
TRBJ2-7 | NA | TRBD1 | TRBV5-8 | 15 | CASSLRGTGWREQYF | TGTGCCAGCAGCTTGCGGGGGACAGGGTGGCGCGAGCAGTACTTC
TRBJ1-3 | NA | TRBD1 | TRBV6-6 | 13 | CASGQGQGDTIYF | TGTGCCAGTGGTCAAGGACAGGGGGACACCATATATTTT
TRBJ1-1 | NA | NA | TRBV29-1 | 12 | CSVGQLNTEAFF | TGCAGCGTTGGACAGTTGAACACTGAAGCTTTCTTT
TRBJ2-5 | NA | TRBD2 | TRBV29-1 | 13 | CSGRTSGSETQYF | TGCAGCGGCCGGACTAGCGGGAGCGAGACCCAGTACTTC
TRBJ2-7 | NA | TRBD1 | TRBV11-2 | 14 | CASSPGTGFGEQYF | TGTGCCAGCAGCCCCGGGACAGGGTTTGGCGAGCAGTACTTC
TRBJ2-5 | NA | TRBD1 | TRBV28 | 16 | CASSYAGTGGGETQYF | TGTGCCAGCAGTTATGCCGGGACAGGGGGCGGGGAGACCCAGTACTTC
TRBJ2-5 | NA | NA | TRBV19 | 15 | CASSTEDGGQETQYF | TGTGCCAGTAGTACAGAGGACGGGGGACAAGAGACCCAGTACTTC
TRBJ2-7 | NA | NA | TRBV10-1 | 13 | CASSGGGTYEQYF | TGCGCCAGCAGTGGAGGGGGAACCTACGAGCAGTACTTC
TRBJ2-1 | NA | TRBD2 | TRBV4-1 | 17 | CASSQTRLADSYNEQFF | TGCGCCAGCAGCCAGACTAGACTAGCCGACTCCTACAATGAGCAGTTCTTC
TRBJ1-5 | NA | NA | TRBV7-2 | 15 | CASSLSQGGYQPQHF | TGTGCCAGCAGCTTATCCCAGGGTGGATATCAGCCCCAGCATTTT
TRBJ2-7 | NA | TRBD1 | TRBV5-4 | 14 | CASSRDRGNSEQYF | TGTGCCAGCAGCCGGGACAGGGGGAATTCCGAGCAGTACTTC
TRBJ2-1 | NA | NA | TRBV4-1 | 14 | CASSQRLVFDEQFF | TGCGCCAGCAGCCAAAGACTAGTCTTTGATGAGCAGTTCTTC
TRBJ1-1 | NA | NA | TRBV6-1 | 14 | CASSEARWNTEAFF | TGTGCCAGCAGTGAAGCCAGGTGGAACACTGAAGCTTTCTTT
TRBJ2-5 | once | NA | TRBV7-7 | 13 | CASSPAGPETQYF | TGTGCCAGCAGCCCTGCGGGGCCCGAGACCCAGTACTTC
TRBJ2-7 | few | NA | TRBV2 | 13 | CASNPGQNYEQYF | TGTGCCAGCAATCCGGGACAAAACTACGAGCAGTACTTC
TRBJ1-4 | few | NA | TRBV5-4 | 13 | CASSLGPDEKLFF | TGTGCCAGCAGCTTGGGTCCGGATGAAAAACTGTTTTTT
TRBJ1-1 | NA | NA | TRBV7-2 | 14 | CASSPQGTNTEAFF | TGTGCCAGCAGCCCTCAGGGGACCAACACTGAAGCTTTCTTT
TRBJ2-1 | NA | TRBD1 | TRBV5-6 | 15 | CASSPSGTGVNEQFF | TGTGCCAGCAGCCCCTCCGGGACAGGGGTCAATGAGCAGTTCTTC
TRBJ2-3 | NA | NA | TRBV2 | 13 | CASSEGRRDTQYF | TGTGCCAGCAGTGAAGGAAGGAGGGATACGCAGTATTTT
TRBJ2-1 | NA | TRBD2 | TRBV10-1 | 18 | CASSETKPTSGSSNEQFF | TGCGCCAGCAGTGAGACCAAACCTACTAGCGGGAGTAGTAATGAGCAGTTCTTC
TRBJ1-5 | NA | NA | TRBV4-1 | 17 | CASSRATGLQSNQPQHF | TGCGCCAGCAGCCGAGCGACAGGTCTTCAAAGCAATCAGCCCCAGCATTTT
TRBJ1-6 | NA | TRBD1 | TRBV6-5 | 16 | CASSYGRTGGQTPLHF | TGTGCCAGCAGTTACGGACGAACAGGGGGCCAAACACCCCTCCACTTT
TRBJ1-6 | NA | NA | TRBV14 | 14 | CASSQGRENSPLHF | TGTGCCAGCAGCCAAGGAAGGGAGAACTCACCCCTCCACTTT
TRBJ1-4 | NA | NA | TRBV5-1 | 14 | CASSFGQPNEKLFF | TGCGCCAGCAGCTTCGGACAGCCTAATGAAAAACTGTTTTTT
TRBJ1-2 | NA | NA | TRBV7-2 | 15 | CASSLATGTSEGYTF | TGTGCCAGCAGCTTAGCAACCGGGACATCTGAAGGCTACACCTTC
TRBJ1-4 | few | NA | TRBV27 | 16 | CASSETGRKTNEKLFF | TGTGCCAGCAGCGAGACCGGGAGAAAAACTAATGAAAAACTGTTTTTT
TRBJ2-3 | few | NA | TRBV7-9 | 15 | CASSFGGPAGDTQYF | TGTGCCAGCAGCTTTGGTGGGCCCGCAGGAGATACGCAGTATTTT
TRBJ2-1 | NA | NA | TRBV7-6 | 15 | CASSLMGAAYNEQFF | TGTGCCAGCAGCTTGATGGGGGCGGCCTACAATGAGCAGTTCTTC
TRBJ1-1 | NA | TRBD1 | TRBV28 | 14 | CASTAGDRGDRAFF | TGTGCCAGCACCGCGGGGGACAGGGGTGATCGGGCTTTCTTT
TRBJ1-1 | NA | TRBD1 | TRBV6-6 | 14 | CASSPGQGSTEAFF | TGTGCCAGCAGCCCGGGACAGGGAAGCACTGAAGCTTTCTTT
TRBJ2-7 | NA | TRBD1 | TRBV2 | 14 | CASSGSTGGNEQYF | TGTGCCAGCAGTGGCTCGACAGGGGGCAACGAGCAGTACTTC
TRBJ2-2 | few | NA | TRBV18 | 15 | CASSPLSRVAGELFF | TGTGCCAGCTCTCCCCTTTCCAGGGTTGCCGGGGAGCTGTTTTTT
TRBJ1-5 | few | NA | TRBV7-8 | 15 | CASSFNRAADQPQHF | TGTGCCAGCAGCTTTAACAGGGCCGCAGATCAGCCCCAGCATTTT
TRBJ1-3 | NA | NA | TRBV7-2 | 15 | CASSLGSGAGNTIYF | TGTGCCAGCAGCTTAGGATCAGGGGCGGGAAACACCATATATTTT
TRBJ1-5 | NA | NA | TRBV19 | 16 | CASSIGGKGANQPQHF | TGTGCCAGTAGTATCGGGGGGAAGGGCGCCAATCAGCCCCAGCATTTT
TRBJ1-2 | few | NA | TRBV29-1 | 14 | CSVVGLSGVYGYTF | TGCAGCGTTGTGGGACTATCGGGGGTCTATGGCTACACCTTC